These 5 T cell receptor beta chains were sequenced from one sample in a study of cytotoxic CD8 clonotypes in ibrutinib-treated CLL. Produced via immunoSEQ multiplex PCR; TCRdb's table is partial and in-frame only. The table has approximately 210,000 clones, around 70% seen once. The input for sequencing was PBMCs, taken after 24 months of ibrutinib treatment. The receptors were gathered from a human donor with chronic lymphocytic leukemia.

This chain connects TRBV7-3 to TRBJ2-3; TRBD1 agrees at 9 bases. V lost 3 bases to trimming and J lost 4 bases; unmatched junction nucleotides: 8. This CDR3 has 16 residues. Germline V gene data show CDR1 as SGHTA and CDR2 as FQGTGA. The CDR3 DNA reads as TGTGCCAGCAGCTTGACGGGGACAGGGAACCCAGATACGCAGTATTTT. It is translated as CASSLTGTGNPDTQYF.

This clone was detected a few times. The J gene is TRBJ2-7, the V gene TRBV28; D is perhaps TRBD1 (5 bases). V was clipped by 3 bases and J by 1 base, with 10 bases between them. The CDR3 sequence is 14 residues long. CDR1 and CDR2 (germline): MDHEN, SYDVKM. CDR3 residues: CASSFGALSYEQYF. In DNA form, the CDR3 reads TGTGCCAGCAGTTTTGGGGCACTGTCCTACGAGCAGTACTTC.

The rearrangement uses TRBV7-2 and TRBJ2-1; 10 bases are a match to TRBD2. Germline V gene sequence: CDR1 SGHTA, CDR2 FQGNSA. V dropped 1 base and J dropped 7; count of bases not matched to a gene: 4. The CDR3 is 15 amino acids. The CDR3 reads CASSLELAGVNEQFF. Written as DNA, the CDR3 is TGTGCCAGCAGCTTAGAGCTAGCGGGAGTTAATGAGCAGTTCTTC.

The CDR3: CASSTPVDGVYGYTF. For the CDR3, the DNA is TGTGCCAGCAGCACCCCCGTCGACGGAGTCTATGGCTACACCTTC. This sequence joins TRBV11-2 and TRBJ1-2; D gene ambiguous. The CDR3 totals 15 residues. Germline values: CDR1 SGHAT, CDR2 FQNNGV. Trimming removed 5 bases at V and 4 bases at J, with 17 bases between.

The V gene is TRBV18, the J gene TRBJ2-7, with a possible D match to TRBD1 (6 bases). V was clipped by 0 bases and J by 9 bases, with 12 bases between them. The germline V gene has CDR1 KGHSH and CDR2 LQKENI. The CDR3 length is 13 residues. The DNA for the CDR3 is TGTGCCAGCTCACCACCAACAGGGAGAGGGCAGTACTTC. This translates into CASSPPTGRGQYF.